The 6 T cell receptor beta chains below come from one sample, sequenced in a study of glioma-infiltrating T cells after dendritic cell vaccination. Sequencing used immunoSEQ multiplex PCR; TCRdb keeps in-frame clones, though not all of them. This sample has about 91,000 clones, with approximately 78% found just once. The sample's time point: after dendritic cell vaccination, including at tumor progression/relapse. The source material was blood, sampled after dendritic cell vaccination. These receptors were obtained from a human donor with glioblastoma.

V gene TRBV5-1 combines with J gene TRBJ1-1; 8 bases are a match to TRBD1. The length of the CDR3 is 13 residues. The J segment lost 0 bases and the V segment lost 9 bases, leaving 4 bases of the junction unmatched. The germline CDR1 and CDR2 sequences are SGHRS and YFSETQ. DNA for the CDR3: TGCGCCACCACGACAGGGGTGAACACTGAAGCTTTCTTT. Its translation is CATTTGVNTEAFF.

This clone appeared a single time. The gene calls are TRBV7-7 and TRBJ1-4, with 7 nucleotides matching TRBD1. Germline values: CDR1 SSHAT, CDR2 FNYEAQ (reference sequence). This CDR3 is 14 amino acids long. Germline trimming cut 5 bases from V and 3 bases from J; bases unmatched to any gene: 3. Written as DNA, the CDR3 is TGTGCCAGCAGCCCCGGGACAGCTAATGAAAAACTGTTTTTT. Its protein product is CASSPGTANEKLFF.

The rearrangement uses TRBV10-3 and TRBJ1-1, with D perhaps matching TRBD1 (5 bases). V was trimmed by 10 bases and J by 1 base, leaving 7 bases between them. The germline V gene encodes CDR1 ENHRY and CDR2 SYGVKD. CDR3 length equals 11 residues. The chain's CDR3 is CATGQNTEAFF. The CDR3 nucleotides are TGTGCCACCGGACAGAACACTGAAGCTTTCTTT.

This chain connects TRBV15 to TRBJ2-5; TRBD2 might be the D (6 bases). Trimming removed 1 base from V and 5 bases from J, with 11 bases in between. Germline V CDR1 and CDR2: LNHNV, YYDKDF (reference sequence). The CDR3 is made up of 14 amino acids. The CDR3 spells CATSRAGLRETQYF. The DNA for the CDR3 is TGTGCCACCAGCAGAGCGGGACTGCGGGAGACCCAGTACTTC.

The V gene is TRBV5-1, the J gene TRBJ2-7; the D gene is possibly TRBD2 (5 bases). Germline CDR1 is SGHRS and CDR2 is YFSETQ. Trimming removed 3 bases from V and 2 bases from J, with 12 bases in between. This CDR3 has 14 amino acids. The CDR3 loop reads CASSSGYTTYEQYF. In DNA form, the CDR3 reads TGCGCCAGCAGCTCGGGGTACACCACCTACGAGCAGTACTTC.

The chain combines TRBV5-1 with TRBJ1-6; 9 bases match TRBD1. J gave up 8 bases and V 4 bases, and 10 bases lay outside the gene matches. The germline V gene encodes CDR1 SGHRS and CDR2 YFSETQ. The CDR3 covers 16 residues. CDR3 in amino acids: CASSGSGTGLYSPLHF. The CDR3 region has the DNA TGCGCCAGCAGCGGTTCTGGGACAGGGTTGTATTCACCCCTCCACTTT. The variable domain in full, completed from reference TRBV5-1 and TRBJ1-6, reads KAGVTQTPRYLIKTRGQQVTLSCSPISGHRSVSWYQQTPGQGLQFLFEYFSETQRNKGNFPGRFSGRQFSNSRSEMNVSTLELGDSALYLCASSGSGTGLYSPLHFGNGTRLTVT.